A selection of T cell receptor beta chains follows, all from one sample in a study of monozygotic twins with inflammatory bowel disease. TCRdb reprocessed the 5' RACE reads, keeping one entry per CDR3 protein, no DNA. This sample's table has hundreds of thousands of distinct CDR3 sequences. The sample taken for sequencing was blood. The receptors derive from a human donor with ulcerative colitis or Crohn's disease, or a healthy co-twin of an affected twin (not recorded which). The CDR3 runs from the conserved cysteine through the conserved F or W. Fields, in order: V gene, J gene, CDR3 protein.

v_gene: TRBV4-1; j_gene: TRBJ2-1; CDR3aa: CASSLGLLEEQFF
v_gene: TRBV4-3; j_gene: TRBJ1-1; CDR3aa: CASSRDRAVTEAFF
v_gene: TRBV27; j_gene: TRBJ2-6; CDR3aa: CASALSGANVLTF
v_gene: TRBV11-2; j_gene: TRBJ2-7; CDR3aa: CASSLDPGRSYEQYF
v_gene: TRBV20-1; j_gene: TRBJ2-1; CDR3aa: CSASSKRNEQFF
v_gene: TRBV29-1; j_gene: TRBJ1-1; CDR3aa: CSGWDRGTEAFF
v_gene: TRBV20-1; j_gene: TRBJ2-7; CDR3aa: CTSPRGRNEQYF
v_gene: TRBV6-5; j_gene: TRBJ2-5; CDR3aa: CASSYFWDRAEETQYF
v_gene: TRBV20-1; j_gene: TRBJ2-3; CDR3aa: CSPRRGGLGDTQYF
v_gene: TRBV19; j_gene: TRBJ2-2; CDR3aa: CASSDRGWNTGELFF
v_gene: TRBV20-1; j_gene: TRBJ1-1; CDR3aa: CSATRGQSGGTEAFF
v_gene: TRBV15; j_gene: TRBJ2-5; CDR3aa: CATSRDRTLAGGETQYF
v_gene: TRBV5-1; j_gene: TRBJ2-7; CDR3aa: CASSLAGLAPTYEQYF
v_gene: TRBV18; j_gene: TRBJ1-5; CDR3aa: CASSPSRDQPQHF
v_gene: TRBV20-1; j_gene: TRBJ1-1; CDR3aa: CSARGAGGRKWTEAFF
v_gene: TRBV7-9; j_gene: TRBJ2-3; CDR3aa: CASSLHGNTDTQYF
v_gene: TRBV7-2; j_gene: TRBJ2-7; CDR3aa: CASSPSQAYHEQYF
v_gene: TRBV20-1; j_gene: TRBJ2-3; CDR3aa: CSARDQKQGSDTQYF
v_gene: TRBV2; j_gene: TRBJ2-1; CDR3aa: CASSEVGPQEFF
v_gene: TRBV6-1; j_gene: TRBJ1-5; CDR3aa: CASSEQDNNQPQHF